Listed below are T cell receptor beta chains from one sample, sequenced in a study of blood T cell repertoires in COVID-19. This table comes from immunoSEQ multiplex PCR, and its TCRdb copy is limited to in-frame clones, with some not included. This sample has 150,000 or so clones, with roughly 89% found just once. The source material was peripheral blood. These TCRs come from a woman in her seventies with COVID-19, enrolled during active disease. The CDR3 runs from the conserved cysteine through the conserved F or W. D genes are given only for firm matches. Part of the rows lack a size; the others show once, few, many or a class for expanded clones.

>TRBV30|.|TRBJ1-3|once
CAWTGTPFFSSGNTIYF
TGTGCCTGGACCGGGACACCCTTTTTTAGCTCTGGAAACACCATATATTTT
>TRBV25-1|.|TRBJ1-4|few
CASSVNRATNEKLFF
TGTGCCAGCAGTGTGAACAGAGCAACTAATGAAAAACTGTTTTTT
>TRBV30|.|TRBJ1-6|once
CGLLSYNSPLHF
TGTGGGCTTCTCTCCTATAATTCACCCCTCCACTTT
>TRBV11-3|TRBD2|TRBJ2-1|.
CASSPKRWTSGGPYNEQFF
TGTGCCAGCAGCCCAAAACGTTGGACTAGCGGGGGACCCTACAATGAGCAGTTCTTC
>TRBV12-3/TRBV12-4|.|TRBJ2-2|once
CASSLAAGRELFF
TGTGCCAGCAGTTTAGCGGCGGGCCGGGAGCTGTTTTTT
>TRBV18|.|TRBJ1-4|.
CASSPLAGHLNEKLFF
TGTGCCAGCTCACCATTGGCAGGGCACCTTAATGAAAAACTGTTTTTT
>TRBV20-1|.|TRBJ2-7|.
CSAINSYEQYF
TGCAGTGCTATAAATTCCTACGAGCAGTACTTC
>TRBV29-1|TRBD1|TRBJ1-2|.
CSVQRTGGLYGYTF
TGCAGCGTTCAAAGGACAGGGGGCTTGTATGGCTACACCTTC
>TRBV19|.|TRBJ1-2|.
CASSIGGVAGNGYTF
TGTGCCAGTAGTATTGGAGGGGTGGCAGGGAATGGCTACACCTTC
>TRBV5-5|TRBD1|TRBJ2-7|.
CASNLRAGTARGEQYF
TGTGCCAGCAACCTTCGCGCCGGGACAGCGCGTGGGGAGCAGTACTTC
>TRBV19|.|TRBJ1-5|once
CASNEWQPQHF
TGTGCCAGTAATGAGTGGCAGCCCCAGCATTTT
>TRBV5-1|TRBD2|TRBJ2-5|.
CASSFNPGLAGGETQYF
TGCGCCAGCAGCTTCAACCCGGGACTAGCGGGGGGGGAGACCCAGTACTTC
>TRBV2|TRBD1|TRBJ2-7|.
CASRLGQDSYEQYF
TGTGCCAGCAGACTGGGACAGGACTCCTACGAGCAGTACTTC
>TRBV28|.|TRBJ1-2|.
CASSLEQGIYGYTF
TGTGCCAGCAGTTTGGAACAGGGAATCTATGGCTACACCTTC
>TRBV7-9|TRBD1|TRBJ1-6|.
CASSSWTGGESPLHF
TGTGCCAGCAGCTCCTGGACAGGGGGCGAATCACCCCTCCACTTT
>TRBV5-1|TRBD1|TRBJ2-7|.
CASSWTGAPAPYEQYF
TGCGCCAGCAGCTGGACAGGGGCCCCGGCCCCTTACGAGCAGTACTTC
>TRBV9|TRBD2|TRBJ2-5|.
CASTPGLAGGQETQYF
TGTGCCAGCACCCCGGGACTAGCGGGGGGGCAAGAGACCCAGTACTTC
>TRBV7-8|TRBD1|TRBJ1-6|once
CASSPRTGDNSPLHF
TGTGCCAGCAGCCCTCGGACAGGGGATAATTCACCCCTCCACTTT
>TRBV18|TRBD2|TRBJ2-1|.
CASSPGLAGVGHEQFF
TGTGCCAGCTCACCAGGCCTAGCGGGGGTGGGGCATGAGCAGTTCTTC
>TRBV28|.|TRBJ1-2|.
CASSSPARALNYGYTF
TGTGCCAGCAGTTCCCCCGCCCGAGCCCTAAACTATGGCTACACCTTC
>TRBV5-1|.|TRBJ1-1|.
CASSYIPEGEAFF
TGCGCCAGCAGCTATATTCCGGAGGGGGAAGCTTTCTTT
>TRBV30|TRBD1|TRBJ1-6|.
CAWSRGSKDSPLHF
TGTGCCTGGAGCAGGGGGAGTAAGGATTCACCCCTCCACTTT
>TRBV3-1/TRBV3-2|.|TRBJ2-3|few
CASSQELTRGLSTDTQYF
TGTGCCAGCAGCCAAGAACTTACGCGGGGACTGAGCACAGATACGCAGTATTTT
>TRBV10-1|.|TRBJ2-5|.
CASSGDRLETQYF
TGCGCCAGCAGTGGAGACAGGCTAGAGACCCAGTACTTC
>TRBV20-1|.|TRBJ2-7|.
CSARPDGEQYF
TGCAGTGCTAGACCCGACGGGGAGCAGTACTTC
>TRBV19|.|TRBJ2-3|.
CASSQGREADTQYF
TGTGCCAGTAGTCAGGGCAGGGAGGCAGATACGCAGTATTTT
>TRBV2|.|TRBJ1-6|.
CASSEARGGSPLHF
TGTGCCAGCAGTGAAGCGCGGGGGGGATCACCCCTCCACTTT
>TRBV4-1|TRBD1|TRBJ1-4|.
CASSQEGQGYEKLFF
TGCGCCAGCAGCCAAGAGGGACAGGGTTATGAAAAACTGTTTTTT
>TRBV7-9|.|TRBJ2-5|.
CASRLGRGGETQYF
TGTGCCAGCAGGTTGGGCAGGGGCGGGGAGACCCAGTACTTC
>TRBV7-3|TRBD2|TRBJ2-3|.
CASSSIGTSSTDTQYF
TGTGCCAGCAGCTCCATCGGGACTAGCAGCACAGATACGCAGTATTTT
>TRBV30|TRBD2|TRBJ2-3|.
CAWGPLGGGTDTQYF
TGTGCCTGGGGCCCTTTGGGGGGGGGCACAGATACGCAGTATTTT
>TRBV27|.|TRBJ2-1|.
CATGFNEQFF
TGTGCCACCGGGTTTAATGAGCAGTTCTTC
>TRBV5-4|TRBD1|TRBJ1-1|.
CASSLGGWETEAFF
TGTGCCAGCAGCTTAGGGGGCTGGGAAACTGAAGCTTTCTTT
>TRBV18|TRBD1|TRBJ2-1|.
CASSPGQEKVAQFF
TGTGCCAGCTCACCCGGACAGGAAAAGGTTGCGCAGTTCTTC
>TRBV27|.|TRBJ2-7|.
CASSLSPSYEQYF
TGTGCCAGCAGTCTCTCCCCCTCCTACGAGCAGTACTTC
>TRBV5-1|TRBD2|TRBJ2-1|.
CASSSLAGGPSFTQFF
TGCGCCAGCAGCTCCCTAGCGGGGGGGCCTAGTTTTACGCAGTTCTTC
>TRBV9|TRBD1|TRBJ1-6|few
CASSREGGADSPLHF
TGTGCCAGCAGCCGAGAAGGGGGCGCAGATTCACCCCTCCACTTT
>TRBV27|.|TRBJ1-5|many
CASVMRGPQHF
TGTGCCAGCGTCATGCGGGGGCCCCAGCATTTT
>TRBV2|.|TRBJ1-3|.
CASSRQRDTGNTIYF
TGTGCCAGCAGTCGACAACGGGACACGGGAAACACCATATATTTT
>TRBV6-1|.|TRBJ2-2|.
CASSARDTTNTGELFF
TGTGCCAGCAGTGCCCGGGACACAACAAACACCGGGGAGCTGTTTTTT
>TRBV2|TRBD1|TRBJ1-5|.
CASSQRTGEGQPQHF
TGTGCCAGCAGTCAACGGACAGGGGAGGGACAGCCCCAGCATTTT
>TRBV6-4|.|TRBJ1-2|few
CASSDQGRGGYTF
TGTGCCAGCAGCGACCAGGGTCGTGGAGGCTACACCTTC
>TRBV2|.|TRBJ1-1|.
CASRLEYAFF
TGTGCCAGCCGGTTAGAGTACGCTTTCTTT
>TRBV14|.|TRBJ2-5|.
CASSQGPSSGRETQYF
TGTGCCAGCAGCCAAGGTCCCAGTTCGGGAAGGGAGACCCAGTACTTC
>TRBV4-1|TRBD1|TRBJ1-5|once
CASSQSETGVNQPQHF
TGCGCCAGCAGCCAATCGGAGACAGGGGTTAATCAGCCCCAGCATTTT
>TRBV6-6|.|TRBJ1-3|.
CASTQGGNTIYF
TGTGCCAGCACCCAGGGGGGAAACACCATATATTTT
>TRBV7-2|TRBD1|TRBJ1-4|.
CASSPPGTGAEKLFF
TGTGCCAGCAGCCCTCCGGGGACAGGGGCCGAAAAACTGTTTTTT
>TRBV10-2|TRBD1|TRBJ1-2|few
CASRAGTGGYGYTF
TGCGCCAGCAGGGCCGGGACAGGGGGATATGGCTACACCTTC
>TRBV7-2|TRBD2|TRBJ2-3|.
CASSTRTSGGGHTQYF
TGTGCCAGCAGCACTCGGACTAGCGGGGGGGGACATACGCAGTATTTT
>TRBV7-8|.|TRBJ1-2|few
CASSLAGGSGYTF
TGTGCCAGCAGCTTAGCAGGAGGGAGCGGCTACACCTTC
>TRBV2|.|TRBJ2-5|.
CASTDPGAPETQYF
TGTGCCAGCACCGACCCAGGGGCCCCAGAGACCCAGTACTTC
>TRBV20-1|TRBD1|TRBJ1-1|.
CSVITGVEAFF
TGCAGTGTTATCACAGGGGTTGAAGCTTTCTTT
>TRBV13|TRBD1|TRBJ2-2|few
CASSLGPGQFANTGELFF
TGTGCCAGCAGCTTAGGCCCGGGACAGTTCGCGAACACCGGGGAGCTGTTTTTT